The clone carrying this T cell receptor (beta chain) occurred many times. The antigen is undetermined. Construction of the TCR beta libraries employed iRepertoire HTBI primers in conjunction with Arm-PCR of CDR3 regions. TCRdb passed the multiplex PCR reads through MiXCR, listing each CDR3 protein once. Among about 380,000 distinct CDR3 sequences listed, 15% to 18% were seen once. Time point reported: newly diagnosed GD, antithyroid drugs for less than 3 months. PBMCs were the source of the RNA used for TCR sequencing. This entry comes from a study of regulatory T cells in long-lasting Graves disease. Whole-study context: Graves' patients (newly diagnosed) had been on antithyroid drugs under 3 months.

CDR3 length: 13 residues. Deletions cut 3 bases from V and 2 bases from J, with 7 bases between. Germline-derived CDR1 and CDR2 are LGHDT and YNNKEL (reference sequence). Whole-study results and caveats: Persistent patients shared more public clonotypes (around 3,000) than new patients (nearly 1,000). Preferential use of TRBV28, TRBJ1-2 and TRBJ2-5 was seen in persistent disease.

This rearrangement joins TRBV3-1 to TRBJ2-5; D ambiguous. The TCR comes from a female donor with Graves disease. Sequences were derived from peripheral blood mononuclear cells (PBMCs), sampled at new diagnosis, from a patient treated with antithyroid drugs. Written as DNA, the CDR3 is TGTGCCAGCAGCCAGCGGCAACAAGAGACCCAGTACTTC. Amino acids: CASSQRQQETQYF.